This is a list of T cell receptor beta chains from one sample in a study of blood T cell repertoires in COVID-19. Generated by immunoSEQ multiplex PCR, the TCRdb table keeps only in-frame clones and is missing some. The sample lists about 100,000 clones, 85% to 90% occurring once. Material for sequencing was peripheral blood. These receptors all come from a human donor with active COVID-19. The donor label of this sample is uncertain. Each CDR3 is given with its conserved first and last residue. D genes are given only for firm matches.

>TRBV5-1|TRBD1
CASSLVQGTGNTIYF
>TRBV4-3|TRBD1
CASSQSDRGPYEQYF
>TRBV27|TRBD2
CASSMTSGYEQYF
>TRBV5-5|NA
CASSLVVQGNNSPLHF
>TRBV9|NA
CASSARGPNTGELFF
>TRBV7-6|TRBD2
CASSLVKASGAGELFF
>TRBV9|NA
CASSVVRPEIMYSNQPQHF
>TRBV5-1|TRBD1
CASRPGTDVTEAFF
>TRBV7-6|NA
CASSLVRSSSTNTEAFF
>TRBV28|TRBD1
CASSRQGPVYEKLFF
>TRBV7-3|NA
CASSPGGSSTDTQYF
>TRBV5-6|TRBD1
CATPNPGQGRGTEAFF
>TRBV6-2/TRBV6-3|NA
CASSARAGMEAFF
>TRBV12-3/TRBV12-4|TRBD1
CASSHRGNYGYTF
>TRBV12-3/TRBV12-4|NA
CASSSLRTGELFF
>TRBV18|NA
CASSPNREKQYF
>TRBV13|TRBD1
CASSLETGTIDEQFF
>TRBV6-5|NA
CASSYSTDSPNSPLHF
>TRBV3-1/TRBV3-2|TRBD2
CASSLDTPGLNPDEQYF
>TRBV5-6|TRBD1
CASSQAGGGYTF
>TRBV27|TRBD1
CASRQRGPGANVLTF
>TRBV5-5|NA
CASSFGPGADEQYF
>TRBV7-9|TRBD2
CASSLWLAGGLGNNEQFF
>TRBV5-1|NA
CASSLPTGRSKSGANVLTF
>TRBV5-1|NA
CASSLAGGARTDTQYF
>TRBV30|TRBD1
CAWSRRTGVLQETQYF
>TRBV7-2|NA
CASSLAALGPGNTIYF
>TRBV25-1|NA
CATTDSYYNSPLHF
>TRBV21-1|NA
CASFGQGAEAFF
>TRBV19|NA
CASSMATGMNTEAFF
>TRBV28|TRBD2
CASSRGDIQYF